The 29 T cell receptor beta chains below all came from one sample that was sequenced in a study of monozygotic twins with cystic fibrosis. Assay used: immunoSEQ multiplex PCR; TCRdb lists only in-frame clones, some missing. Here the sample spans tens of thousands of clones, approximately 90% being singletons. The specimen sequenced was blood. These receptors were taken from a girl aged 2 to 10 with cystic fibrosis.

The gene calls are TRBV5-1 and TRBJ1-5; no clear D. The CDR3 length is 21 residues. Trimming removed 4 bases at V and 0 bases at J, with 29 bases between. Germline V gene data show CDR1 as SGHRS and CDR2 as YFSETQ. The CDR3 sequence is CASSPPPSLAPLTNSNQPQHF. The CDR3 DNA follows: TGCGCCAGCAGCCCCCCCCCGTCGCTGGCGCCGCTCACCAATAGCAATCAGCCCCAGCATTTT.

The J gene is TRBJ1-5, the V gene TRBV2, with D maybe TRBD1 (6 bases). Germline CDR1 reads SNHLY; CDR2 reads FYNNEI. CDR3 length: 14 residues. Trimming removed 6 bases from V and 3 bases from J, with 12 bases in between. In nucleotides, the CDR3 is TGTGCCAGCAGAGGGGGACGGATCAATCAGCCCCAGCATTTT. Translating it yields CASRGGRINQPQHF.

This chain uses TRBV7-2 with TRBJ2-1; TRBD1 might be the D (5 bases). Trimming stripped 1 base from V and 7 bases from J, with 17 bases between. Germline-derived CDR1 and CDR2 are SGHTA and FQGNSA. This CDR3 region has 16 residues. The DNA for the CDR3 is TGTGCCAGCAGCTTAGAGTCAGGGCACCCCTGGAATGAGCAGTTCTTC. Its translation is CASSLESGHPWNEQFF.

The CDR3 DNA reads as TGTGCCAGCAGCCCGAGCGGACAGATGAACACTGAAGCTTTCTTT. Encoded protein: CASSPSGQMNTEAFF. The rearrangement uses TRBV9 and TRBJ1-1, with TRBD1 as a possible D gene (6 bases). Germline V CDR1 and CDR2: SGDLS, YYNGEE. The germline V and J ends were trimmed by 4 bases and 0 bases, with 13 bases remaining between them. This CDR3 comprises 15 residues.

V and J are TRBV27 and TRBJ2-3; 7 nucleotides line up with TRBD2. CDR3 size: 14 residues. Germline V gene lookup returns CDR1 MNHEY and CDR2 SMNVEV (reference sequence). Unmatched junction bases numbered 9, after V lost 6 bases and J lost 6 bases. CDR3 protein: CASSQREVQDTQYF. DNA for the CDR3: TGTGCCAGCAGCCAGCGGGAAGTACAGGATACGCAGTATTTT.

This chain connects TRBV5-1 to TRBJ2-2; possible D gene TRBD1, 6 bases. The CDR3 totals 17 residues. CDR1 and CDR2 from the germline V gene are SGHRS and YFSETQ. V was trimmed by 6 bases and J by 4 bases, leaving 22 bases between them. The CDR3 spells CASTQWEAGQITGELFF. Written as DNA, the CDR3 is TGCGCCAGCACCCAATGGGAAGCTGGACAGATCACCGGGGAGCTGTTTTTT.

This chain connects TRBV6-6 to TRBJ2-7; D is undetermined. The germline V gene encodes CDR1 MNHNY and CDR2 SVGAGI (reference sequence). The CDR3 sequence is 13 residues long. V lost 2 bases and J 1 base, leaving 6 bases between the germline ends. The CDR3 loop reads CASSYTLSYEQYF. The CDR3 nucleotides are TGTGCCAGCAGTTACACCTTATCCTACGAGCAGTACTTC.

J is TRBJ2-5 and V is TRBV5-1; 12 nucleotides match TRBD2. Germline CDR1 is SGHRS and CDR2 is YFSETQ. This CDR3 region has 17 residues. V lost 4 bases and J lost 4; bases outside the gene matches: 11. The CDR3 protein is CASSPLPSGGASETQYF. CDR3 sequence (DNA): TGCGCCAGCAGCCCACTCCCTAGCGGGGGGGCCTCAGAGACCCAGTACTTC.

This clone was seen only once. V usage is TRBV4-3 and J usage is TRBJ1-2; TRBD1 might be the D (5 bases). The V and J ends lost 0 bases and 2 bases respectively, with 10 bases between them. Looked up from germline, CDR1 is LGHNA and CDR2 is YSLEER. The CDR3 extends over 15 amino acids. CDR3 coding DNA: TGCGCCAGCAGCCAAGAAGTGGGACCGAACTATGGCTACACCTTC. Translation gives CASSQEVGPNYGYTF.

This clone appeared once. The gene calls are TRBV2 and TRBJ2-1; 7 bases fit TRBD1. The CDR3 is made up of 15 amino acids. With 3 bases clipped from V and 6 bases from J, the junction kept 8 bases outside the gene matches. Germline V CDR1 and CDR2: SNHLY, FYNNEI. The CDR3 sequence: CASSENRGWGNEQFF. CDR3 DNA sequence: TGTGCCAGCAGTGAGAACAGGGGATGGGGCAATGAGCAGTTCTTC.

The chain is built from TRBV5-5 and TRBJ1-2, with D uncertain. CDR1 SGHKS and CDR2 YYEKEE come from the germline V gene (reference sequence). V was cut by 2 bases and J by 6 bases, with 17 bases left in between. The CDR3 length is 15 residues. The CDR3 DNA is TGTGCCAGCAGCTTTAGGGTCCCCCCAGTAGATGGCTACACCTTC. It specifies CASSFRVPPVDGYTF.

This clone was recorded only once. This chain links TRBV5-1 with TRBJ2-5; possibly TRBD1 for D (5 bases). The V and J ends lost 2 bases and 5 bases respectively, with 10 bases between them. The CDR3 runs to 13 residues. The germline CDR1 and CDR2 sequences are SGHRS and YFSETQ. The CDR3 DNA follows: TGCGCCAGCAGCTTCAGGGTTGGGGAGACCCAGTACTTC. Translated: CASSFRVGETQYF.

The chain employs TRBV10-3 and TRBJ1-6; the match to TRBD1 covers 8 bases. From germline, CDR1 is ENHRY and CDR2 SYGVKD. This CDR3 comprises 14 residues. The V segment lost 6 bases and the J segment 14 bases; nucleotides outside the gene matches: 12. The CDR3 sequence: CAIREGQAPTTLHF. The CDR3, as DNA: TGTGCCATCAGGGAGGGACAGGCTCCCACCACCCTCCACTTT.

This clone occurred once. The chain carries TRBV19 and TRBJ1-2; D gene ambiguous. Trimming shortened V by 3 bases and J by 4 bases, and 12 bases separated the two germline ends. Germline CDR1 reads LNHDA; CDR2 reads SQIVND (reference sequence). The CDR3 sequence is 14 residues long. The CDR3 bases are TGTGCCAGTAGTATCACACGAACCCCCTATGGCTACACCTTC. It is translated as CASSITRTPYGYTF.

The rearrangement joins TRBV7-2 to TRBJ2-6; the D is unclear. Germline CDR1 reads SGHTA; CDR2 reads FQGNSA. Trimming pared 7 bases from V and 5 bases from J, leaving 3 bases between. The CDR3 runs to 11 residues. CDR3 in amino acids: CASTRANVLTF. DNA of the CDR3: TGTGCCAGCACCCGGGCCAACGTCCTGACTTTC.

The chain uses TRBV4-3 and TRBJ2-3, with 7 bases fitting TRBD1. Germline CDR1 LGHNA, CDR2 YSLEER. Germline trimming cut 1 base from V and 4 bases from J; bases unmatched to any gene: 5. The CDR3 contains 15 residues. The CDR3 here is CASSQGQGGSDTQYF. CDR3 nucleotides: TGCGCCAGCAGCCAAGGACAGGGTGGTTCAGATACGCAGTATTTT.

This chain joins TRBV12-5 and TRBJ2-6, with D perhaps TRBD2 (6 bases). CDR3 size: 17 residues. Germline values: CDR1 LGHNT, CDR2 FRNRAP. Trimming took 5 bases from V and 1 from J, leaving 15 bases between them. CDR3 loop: CASGRIWSGSGANVLTF. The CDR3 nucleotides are TGTGCTAGTGGTCGCATTTGGAGCGGGTCTGGGGCCAACGTCCTGACTTTC. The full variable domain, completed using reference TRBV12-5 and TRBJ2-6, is DARVTQTPRHKVTEMGQEVTMRCQPILGHNTVFWYRQTMMQGLELLAYFRNRAPLDDSGMPKDRFSAEMPDATLATLKIQPSEPRDSAVYFCASGRIWSGSGANVLTFGAGSRLTVL.

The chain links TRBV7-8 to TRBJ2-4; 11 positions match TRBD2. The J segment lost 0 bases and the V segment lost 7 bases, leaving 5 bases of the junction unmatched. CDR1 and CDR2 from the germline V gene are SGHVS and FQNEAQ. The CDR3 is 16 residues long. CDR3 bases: TGTGCCAGCACCAAACTAGCGGGGGTAGCCAAAAACATTCAGTACTTC. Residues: CASTKLAGVAKNIQYF.

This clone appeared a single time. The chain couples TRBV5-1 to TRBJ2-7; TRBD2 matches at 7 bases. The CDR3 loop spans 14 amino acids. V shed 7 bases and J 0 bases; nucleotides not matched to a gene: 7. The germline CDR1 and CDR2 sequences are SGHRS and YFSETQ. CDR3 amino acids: CASRVGGSSYEQYF. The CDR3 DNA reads TGCGCCAGCCGCGTCGGGGGGAGCTCCTACGAGCAGTACTTC.

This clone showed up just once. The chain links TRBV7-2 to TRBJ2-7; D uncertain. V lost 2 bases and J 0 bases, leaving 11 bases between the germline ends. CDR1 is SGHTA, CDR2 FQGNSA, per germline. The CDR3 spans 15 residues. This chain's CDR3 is CASSLQFGSSYEQYF. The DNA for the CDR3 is TGTGCCAGCAGCTTACAATTTGGAAGCTCCTACGAGCAGTACTTC.

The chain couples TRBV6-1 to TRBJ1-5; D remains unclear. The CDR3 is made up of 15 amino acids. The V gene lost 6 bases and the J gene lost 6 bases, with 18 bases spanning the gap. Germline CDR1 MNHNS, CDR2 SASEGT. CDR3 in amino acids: CASRTFWAGGQPQHF. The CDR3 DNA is TGTGCCAGCAGGACTTTTTGGGCGGGAGGTCAGCCCCAGCATTTT.

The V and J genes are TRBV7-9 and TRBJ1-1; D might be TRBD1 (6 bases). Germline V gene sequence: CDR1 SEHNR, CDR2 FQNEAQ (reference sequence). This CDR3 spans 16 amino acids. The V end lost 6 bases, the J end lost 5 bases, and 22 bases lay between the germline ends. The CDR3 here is CASSSDPQGWGTEAFF. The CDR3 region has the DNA TGTGCCAGCAGTTCAGACCCACAGGGATGGGGGACTGAAGCTTTCTTT.

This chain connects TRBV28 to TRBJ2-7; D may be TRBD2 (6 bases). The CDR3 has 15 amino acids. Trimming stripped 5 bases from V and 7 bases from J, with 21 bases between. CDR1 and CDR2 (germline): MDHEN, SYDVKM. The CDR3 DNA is TGTGCCAGCAGTCGAGAGCGGGCAGGGCGCTGGGAGCAGTACTTC. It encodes CASSRERAGRWEQYF.

CDR3 DNA sequence: TGTGCCAGCAGCTTAGCAGGCAGGGACTCCTATAATTCACCCCTCCACTTT. As protein: CASSLAGRDSYNSPLHF. The gene calls are TRBV7-8 and TRBJ1-6, with D possibly TRBD1 on 5 matching bases. V dropped 0 bases and J dropped 0 bases, with 9 bases sitting between them. CDR3 length equals 17 residues. CDR1 and CDR2 from the germline V gene are SGHVS and FQNEAQ.

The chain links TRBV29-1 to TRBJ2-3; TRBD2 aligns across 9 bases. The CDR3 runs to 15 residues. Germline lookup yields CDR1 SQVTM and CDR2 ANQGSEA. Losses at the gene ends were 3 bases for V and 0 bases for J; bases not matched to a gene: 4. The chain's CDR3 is CSVEYSGGSTDTQYF. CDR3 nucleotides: TGCAGCGTTGAGTATAGCGGGGGTAGCACAGATACGCAGTATTTT.

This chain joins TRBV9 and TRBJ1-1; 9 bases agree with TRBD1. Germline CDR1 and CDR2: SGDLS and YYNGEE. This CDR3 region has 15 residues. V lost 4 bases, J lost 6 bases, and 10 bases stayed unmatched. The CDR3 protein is CASSPSGTGWAEAFF. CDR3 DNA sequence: TGTGCCAGCAGCCCCTCCGGGACAGGGTGGGCTGAAGCTTTCTTT. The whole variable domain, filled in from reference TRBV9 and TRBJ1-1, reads DSGVTQTPKHLITATGQRVTLRCSPRSGDLSVYWYQQSLDQGLQFLIQYYNGEERAKGNILERFSAQQFPDLHSELNLSSLELGDSALYFCASSPSGTGWAEAFFGQGTRLTVV.

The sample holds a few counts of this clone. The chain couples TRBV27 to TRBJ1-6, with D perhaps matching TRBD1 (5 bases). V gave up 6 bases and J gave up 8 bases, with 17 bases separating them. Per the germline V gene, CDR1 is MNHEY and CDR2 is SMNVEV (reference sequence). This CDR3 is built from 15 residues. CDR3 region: CASSLGQGGDSPLHF. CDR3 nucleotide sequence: TGTGCCAGCAGCCTCGGGCAGGGAGGAGATTCACCCCTCCACTTT.

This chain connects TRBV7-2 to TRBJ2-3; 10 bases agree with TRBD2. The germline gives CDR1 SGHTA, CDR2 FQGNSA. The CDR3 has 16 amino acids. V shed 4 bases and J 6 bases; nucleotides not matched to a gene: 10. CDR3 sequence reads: CASSYQSGGAGDTQYF. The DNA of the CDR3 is TGTGCCAGCAGCTACCAAAGCGGGGGGGCAGGGGATACGCAGTATTTT.

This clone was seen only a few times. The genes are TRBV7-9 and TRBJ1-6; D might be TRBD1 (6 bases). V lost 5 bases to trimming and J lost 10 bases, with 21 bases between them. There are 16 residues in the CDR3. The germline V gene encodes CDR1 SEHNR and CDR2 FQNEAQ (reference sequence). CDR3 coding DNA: TGTGCCAGCAGCAGAACATTAACAGGGCTTGACTCACCCCTCCACTTT. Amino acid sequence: CASSRTLTGLDSPLHF.